These 7 T cell receptor beta chains share one sample of origin, sequenced in a study of T cells in Graves' hyperthyroidism and ophthalmopathy. The investigators amplified TCR beta CDR3 regions from RNA transcripts. RT-PCR in the first round (using the HTBI primer set) targeted the TCR CDR3. TCRdb reanalysed the multiplex PCR reads using MiXCR and keeps one entry per CDR3 protein. The sample contains 300,000 or so distinct CDR3 sequences, 15% to 20% of which appear only once. The sequencing sample was made of blood. The receptors here all came from a woman aged 50 to 60 with Graves' hyperthyroidism.

The rearrangement links TRBV29-1 to TRBJ1-1; D possibly corresponds to TRBD1 (6 bases). Germline lookup yields CDR1 SQVTM and CDR2 ANQGSEA. The CDR3 loop spans 13 amino acids. Trimming left V 4 bases short and J 1 base short, with 10 bases between. This chain's CDR3 is CSVGATGNTEAFF. The CDR3 region has the DNA TGCAGCGTTGGTGCGACAGGGAACACTGAAGCTTTCTTT.

V and J are TRBV6-5 and TRBJ1-2; D uncertain. V dropped 2 bases and J dropped 9 bases, with 7 bases sitting between them. Germline V lookup: CDR1 MNHEY, CDR2 SVGAGI. The CDR3 is 11 amino acids. CDR3 DNA sequence: TGTGCCAGCAGTTACGGGAGGAGCTACACCTTC. Amino acids: CASSYGRSYTF.

The chain recombines TRBV5-1 with TRBJ1-6; D remains unclear. V was trimmed by 5 bases and J by 5 bases, leaving 11 bases between them. Germline CDR1 reads SGHRS; CDR2 reads YFSETQ. The CDR3 totals 14 residues. In nucleotides, the CDR3 is TGCGCCAGCAGGGAACGAACGGATAATTCACCCCTCCACTTT. This codes for CASRERTDNSPLHF. Variable domain in full (rest from reference TRBV5-1 and TRBJ1-6): KAGVTQTPRYLIKTRGQQVTLSCSPISGHRSVSWYQQTPGQGLQFLFEYFSETQRNKGNFPGRFSGRQFSNSRSEMNVSTLELGDSALYLCASRERTDNSPLHFGNGTRLTVT.

J is TRBJ1-1 and V is TRBV15; unclear D gene. CDR1 and CDR2 from the germline V gene are LNHNV and YYDKDF (reference sequence). CDR3 length: 13 amino acids. V was trimmed by 0 bases and J by 2 bases, leaving 4 bases between them. The CDR3 sequence is CATSRDINTEAFF. CDR3 nucleotides: TGTGCCACCAGCAGAGATATAAACACTGAAGCTTTCTTT. The full variable domain, rest sourced from reference TRBV15 and TRBJ1-1, is DAMVIQNPRYQVTQFGKPVTLSCSQTLNHNVMYWYQQKSSQAPKLLFHYYDKDFNNEADTPDNFQSRRPNTSFCFLDIRSPGLGDTAMYLCATSRDINTEAFFGQGTRLTVV.

The sample holds a few counts of this clonotype. The chain carries TRBV20-1 and TRBJ2-4; D unresolved. V was trimmed by 5 bases and J by 0 bases, leaving 11 bases between them. CDR1 is DFQATT, CDR2 SNEGSKA, per germline (reference sequence). The CDR3 length is 14 residues. The CDR3 nucleotides read TGCAGTGCTTCCTCGGGCGGAGCCAAAAACATTCAGTACTTC. This translates into CSASSGGAKNIQYF.

This chain connects TRBV27 to TRBJ2-3, with TRBD2 identical over 12 bases. CDR1 and CDR2 from the germline V gene are MNHEY and SMNVEV (reference sequence). J was trimmed by 8 bases and V by 9 bases; bases with no gene match: 9. The CDR3 contains 14 residues. CDR3 in amino acids: CASKTSGSLATQYF. The CDR3 DNA sequence: TGTGCCAGTAAGACTAGCGGGAGTCTGGCTACGCAGTATTTT.

This clonotype showed up just a few times. The chain uses TRBV5-6 and TRBJ1-6; D may be TRBD1 (5 bases). This CDR3 is built from 13 residues. Trimming stripped 4 bases from V and 10 bases from J, with 12 bases between. CDR1 is SGHDT and CDR2 is YYEEEE in the germline V gene. The DNA for the CDR3 is TGTGCCAGCAGCCCTTCGCGGGACTCACCCCTCCACTTT. Its protein product is CASSPSRDSPLHF. Full variable domain (remainder filled in from reference TRBV5-6 and TRBJ1-6): DAGVTQSPTHLIKTRGQQVTLRCSPKSGHDTVSWYQQALGQGPQFIFQYYEEEERQRGNFPDRFSGHQFPNYSSELNVNALLLGDSALYLCASSPSRDSPLHFGNGTRLTVT.